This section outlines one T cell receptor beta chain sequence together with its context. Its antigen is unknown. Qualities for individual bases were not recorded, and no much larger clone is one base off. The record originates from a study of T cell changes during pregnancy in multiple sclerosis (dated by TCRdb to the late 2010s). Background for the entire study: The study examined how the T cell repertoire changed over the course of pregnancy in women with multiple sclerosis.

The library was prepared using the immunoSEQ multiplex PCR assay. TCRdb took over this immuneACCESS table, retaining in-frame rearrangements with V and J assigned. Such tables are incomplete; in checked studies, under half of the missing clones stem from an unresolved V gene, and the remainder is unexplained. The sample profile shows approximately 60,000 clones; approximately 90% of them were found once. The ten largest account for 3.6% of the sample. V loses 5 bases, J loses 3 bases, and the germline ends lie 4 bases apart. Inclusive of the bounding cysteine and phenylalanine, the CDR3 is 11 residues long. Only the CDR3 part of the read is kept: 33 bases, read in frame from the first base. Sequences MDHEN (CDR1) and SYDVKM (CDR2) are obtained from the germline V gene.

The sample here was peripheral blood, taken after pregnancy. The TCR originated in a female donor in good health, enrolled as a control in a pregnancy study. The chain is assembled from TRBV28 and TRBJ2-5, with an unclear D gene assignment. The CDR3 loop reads CASSTEETQYF. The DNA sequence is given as TGTGCCAGCAGTACTGAAGAGACCCAGTACTTC.